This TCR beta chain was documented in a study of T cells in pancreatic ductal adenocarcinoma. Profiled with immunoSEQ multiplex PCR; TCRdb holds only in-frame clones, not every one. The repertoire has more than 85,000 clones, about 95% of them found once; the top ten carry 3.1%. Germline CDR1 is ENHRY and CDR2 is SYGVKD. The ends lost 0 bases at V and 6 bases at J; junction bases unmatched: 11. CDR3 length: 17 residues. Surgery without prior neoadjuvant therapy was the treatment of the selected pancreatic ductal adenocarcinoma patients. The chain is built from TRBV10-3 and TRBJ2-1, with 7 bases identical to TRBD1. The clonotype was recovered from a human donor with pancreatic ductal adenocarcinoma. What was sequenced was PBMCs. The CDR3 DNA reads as TGTGCCATCAGTGAGTCACGTACGACAGGGTCAACCAATGAGCAGTTCTTC. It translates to CAISESRTTGSTNEQFF.